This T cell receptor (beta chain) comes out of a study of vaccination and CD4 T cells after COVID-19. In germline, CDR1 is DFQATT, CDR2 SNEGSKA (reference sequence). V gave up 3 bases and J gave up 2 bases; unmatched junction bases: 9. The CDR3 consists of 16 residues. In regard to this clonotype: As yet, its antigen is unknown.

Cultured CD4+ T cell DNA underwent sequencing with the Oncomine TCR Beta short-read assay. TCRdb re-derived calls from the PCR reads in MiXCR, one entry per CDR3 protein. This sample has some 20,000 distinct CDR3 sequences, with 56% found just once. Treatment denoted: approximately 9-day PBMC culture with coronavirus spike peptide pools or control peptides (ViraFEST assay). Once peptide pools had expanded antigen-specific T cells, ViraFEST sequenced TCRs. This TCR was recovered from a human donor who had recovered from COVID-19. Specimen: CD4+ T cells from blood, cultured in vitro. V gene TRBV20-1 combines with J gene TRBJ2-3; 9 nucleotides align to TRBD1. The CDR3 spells CSARPRRTGDTDTQYF. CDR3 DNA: TGCAGTGCTAGGCCCCGGCGGACAGGGGACACAGATACGCAGTATTTT.